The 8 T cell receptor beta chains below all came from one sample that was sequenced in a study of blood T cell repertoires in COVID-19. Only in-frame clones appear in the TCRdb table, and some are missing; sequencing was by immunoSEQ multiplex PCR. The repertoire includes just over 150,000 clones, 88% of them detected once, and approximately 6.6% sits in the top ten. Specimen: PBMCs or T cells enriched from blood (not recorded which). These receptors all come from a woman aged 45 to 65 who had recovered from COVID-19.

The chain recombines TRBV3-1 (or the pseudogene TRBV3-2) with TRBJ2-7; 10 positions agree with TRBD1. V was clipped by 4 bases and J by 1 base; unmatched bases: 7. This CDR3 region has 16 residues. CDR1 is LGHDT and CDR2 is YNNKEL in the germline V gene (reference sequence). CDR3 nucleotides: TGTGCCAGCAGCCCCGACCGGGACAGGGGATCCTACGAGCAGTACTTC. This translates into CASSPDRDRGSYEQYF.

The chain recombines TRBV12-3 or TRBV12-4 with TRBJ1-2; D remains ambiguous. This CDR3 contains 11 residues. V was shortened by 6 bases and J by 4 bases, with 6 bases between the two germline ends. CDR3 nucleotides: TGTGCCAGCAGGGAGGGCTATGGCTACACCTTC. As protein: CASREGYGYTF.

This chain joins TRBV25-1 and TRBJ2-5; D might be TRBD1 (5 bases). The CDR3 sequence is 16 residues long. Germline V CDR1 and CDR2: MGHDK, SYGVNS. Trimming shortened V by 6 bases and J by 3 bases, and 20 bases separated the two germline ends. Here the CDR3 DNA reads TGTGCCAGCAGCTGGGGCGGAGCGAGATCAAAAGAGACCCAGTACTTC. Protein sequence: CASSWGGARSKETQYF.

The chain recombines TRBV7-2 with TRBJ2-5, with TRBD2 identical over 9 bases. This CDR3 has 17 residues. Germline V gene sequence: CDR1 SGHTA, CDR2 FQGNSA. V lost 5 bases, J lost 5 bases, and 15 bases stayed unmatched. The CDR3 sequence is CASSPSGLAGAGETQYF. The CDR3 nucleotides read TGTGCCAGCAGCCCTTCTGGTTTAGCGGGGGCCGGGGAGACCCAGTACTTC.

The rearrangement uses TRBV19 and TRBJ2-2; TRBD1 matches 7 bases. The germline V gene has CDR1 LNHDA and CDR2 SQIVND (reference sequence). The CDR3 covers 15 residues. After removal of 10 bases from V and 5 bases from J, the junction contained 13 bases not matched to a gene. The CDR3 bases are TGTGCCACCAAAGGGGGCCTTGGGGTAACCGGGGAGCTGTTTTTT. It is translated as CATKGGLGVTGELFF.

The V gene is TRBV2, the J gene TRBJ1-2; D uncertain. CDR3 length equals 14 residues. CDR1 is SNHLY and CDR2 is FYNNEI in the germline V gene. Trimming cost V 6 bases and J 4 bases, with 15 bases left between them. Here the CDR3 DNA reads TGTGCCAGCAGCCCTTGGGAGTCAGCCTATGGCTACACCTTC. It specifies CASSPWESAYGYTF. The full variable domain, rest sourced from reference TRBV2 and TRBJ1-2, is EPEVTQTPSHQVTQMGQEVILRCVPISNHLYFYWYRQILGQKVEFLVSFYNNEISEKSEIFDDQFSVERPDGSNFTLKIRSTKLEDSAMYFCASSPWESAYGYTFGSGTRLTVV.

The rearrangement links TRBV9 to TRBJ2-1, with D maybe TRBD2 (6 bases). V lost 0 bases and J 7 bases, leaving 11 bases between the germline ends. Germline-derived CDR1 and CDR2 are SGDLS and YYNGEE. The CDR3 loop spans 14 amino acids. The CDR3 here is CASSVAGVGNEQFF. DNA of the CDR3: TGTGCCAGCAGCGTAGCGGGGGTGGGGAATGAGCAGTTCTTC.

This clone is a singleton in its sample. This chain's CDR3 is CASRQSGAGLYGYTF. CDR3 nucleotides: TGTGCCAGCAGACAGTCAGGGGCCGGACTCTATGGCTACACCTTC. This chain uses TRBV6-5 with TRBJ1-2, with D perhaps TRBD1 (6 bases). The V gene's germline CDR1 is MNHEY and CDR2 SVGAGI. The CDR3 runs to 15 residues. Trimming cost V 6 bases and J 4 bases, with 18 bases left between them.